This T cell receptor beta chain was found in a study of CD8+ T cells in alopecia areata. Treatment indicated: oral pan-JAK inhibitor, 5-10 mg twice daily. This CDR3 is built from 15 residues. V lost 5 bases and J 1 base, leaving 13 bases between the germline ends. Germline V gene lookup returns CDR1 SGHTA and CDR2 FQGTGA. It was cDNA, reverse transcribed from extracted RNA, that served as the sequencing template. Using immunoSEQ multiplex PCR, the repertoire was profiled, and TCRdb retains in-frame clones only, with some absent. The data hold approximately 200,000 clones, with about three fifths observed a single time.

This sample comprised CD4+ T cells sorted from blood, obtained at week 24, from a patient treated with tofacitinib. This sequence joins TRBV7-3 and TRBJ2-3; maybe TRBD2 (5 bases). The TCR comes from a human donor with alopecia areata. The CDR3 spells CASSLAPWGTDTQYF. DNA of the CDR3: TGTGCCAGCAGCCTAGCCCCCTGGGGCACAGATACGCAGTATTTT.